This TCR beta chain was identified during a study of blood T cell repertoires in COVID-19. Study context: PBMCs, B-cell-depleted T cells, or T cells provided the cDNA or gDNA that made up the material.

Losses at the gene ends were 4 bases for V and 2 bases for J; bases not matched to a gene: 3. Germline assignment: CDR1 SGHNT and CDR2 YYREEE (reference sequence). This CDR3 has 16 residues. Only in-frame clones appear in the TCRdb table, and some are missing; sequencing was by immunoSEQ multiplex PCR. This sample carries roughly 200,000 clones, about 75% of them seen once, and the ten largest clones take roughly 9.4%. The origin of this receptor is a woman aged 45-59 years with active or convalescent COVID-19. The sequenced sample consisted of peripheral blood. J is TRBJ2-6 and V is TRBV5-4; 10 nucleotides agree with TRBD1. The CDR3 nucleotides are TGTGCCAGCAGCCGACAGGGGGCCGCTGGGGCCAACGTCCTGACTTTC. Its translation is CASSRQGAAGANVLTF.